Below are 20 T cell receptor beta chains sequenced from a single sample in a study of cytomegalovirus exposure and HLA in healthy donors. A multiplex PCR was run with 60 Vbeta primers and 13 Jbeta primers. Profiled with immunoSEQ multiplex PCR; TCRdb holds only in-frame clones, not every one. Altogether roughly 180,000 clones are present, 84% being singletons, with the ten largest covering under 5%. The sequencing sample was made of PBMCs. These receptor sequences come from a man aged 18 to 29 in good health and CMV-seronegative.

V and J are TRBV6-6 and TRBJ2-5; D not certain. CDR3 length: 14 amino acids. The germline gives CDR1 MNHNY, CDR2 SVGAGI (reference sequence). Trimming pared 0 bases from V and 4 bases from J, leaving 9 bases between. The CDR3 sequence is CASSYSWFGETQYF. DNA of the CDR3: TGTGCCAGCAGTTACTCATGGTTCGGAGAGACCCAGTACTTC.

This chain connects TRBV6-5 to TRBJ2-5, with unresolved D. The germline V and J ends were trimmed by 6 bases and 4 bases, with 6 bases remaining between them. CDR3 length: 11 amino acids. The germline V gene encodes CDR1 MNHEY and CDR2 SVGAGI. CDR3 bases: TGTGCCAGCAGCGTCGGAGAGACCCAGTACTTC. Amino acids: CASSVGETQYF.

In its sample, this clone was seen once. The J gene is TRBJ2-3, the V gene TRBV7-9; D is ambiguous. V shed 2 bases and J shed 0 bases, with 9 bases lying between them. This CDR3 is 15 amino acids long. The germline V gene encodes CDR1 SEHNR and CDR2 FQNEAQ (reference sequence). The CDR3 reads CASSLLVSSTDTQYF. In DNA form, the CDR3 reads TGTGCCAGCAGCTTACTTGTGTCTAGCACAGATACGCAGTATTTT.

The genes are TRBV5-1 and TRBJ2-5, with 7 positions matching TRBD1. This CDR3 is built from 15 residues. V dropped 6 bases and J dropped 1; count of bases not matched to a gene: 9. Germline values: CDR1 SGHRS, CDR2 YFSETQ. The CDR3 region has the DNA TGCGCCAGCAAAAAAGCGCAGGGGGTCCAAGAGACCCAGTACTTC. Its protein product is CASKKAQGVQETQYF.

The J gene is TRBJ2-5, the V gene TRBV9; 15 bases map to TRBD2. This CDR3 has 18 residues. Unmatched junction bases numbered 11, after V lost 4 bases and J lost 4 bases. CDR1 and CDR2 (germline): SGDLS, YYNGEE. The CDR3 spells CASSRGLAGGRGGETQYF. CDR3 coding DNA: TGTGCCAGCAGCCGCGGACTAGCGGGAGGGCGGGGCGGAGAGACCCAGTACTTC.

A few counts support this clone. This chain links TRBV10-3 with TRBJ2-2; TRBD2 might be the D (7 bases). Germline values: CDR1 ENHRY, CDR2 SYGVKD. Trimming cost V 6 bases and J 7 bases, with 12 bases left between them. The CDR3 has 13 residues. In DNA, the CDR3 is TGTGCCATCAGCGAGGGGGGGGACGGGGAGCTGTTTTTT. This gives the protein CAISEGGDGELFF.

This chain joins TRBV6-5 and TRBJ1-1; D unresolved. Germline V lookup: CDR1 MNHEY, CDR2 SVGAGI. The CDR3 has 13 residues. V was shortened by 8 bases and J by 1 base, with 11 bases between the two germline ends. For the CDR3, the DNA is TGTGCCAGCTCCCCCTCCGGGAACACTGAAGCTTTCTTT. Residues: CASSPSGNTEAFF.

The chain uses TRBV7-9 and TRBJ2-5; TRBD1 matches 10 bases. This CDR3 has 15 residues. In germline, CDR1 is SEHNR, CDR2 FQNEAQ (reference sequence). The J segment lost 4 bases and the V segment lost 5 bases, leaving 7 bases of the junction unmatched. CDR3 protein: CASSGTGVNGETQYF. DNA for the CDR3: TGTGCCAGCAGCGGGACAGGGGTTAACGGAGAGACCCAGTACTTC.

Here the CDR3 reads CASSSPGSYEQYF. In nucleotides, the CDR3 is TGTGCCAGCAGCTCCCCCGGCTCCTACGAGCAGTACTTC. The V call is TRBV7-9, the J call TRBJ2-7; unclear D gene. Germline CDR1 SEHNR, CDR2 FQNEAQ (reference sequence). There are 13 residues in the CDR3. Trimming removed 4 bases from V and 0 bases from J, with 7 bases in between.

CDR3 bases: TGTGCCAGTAGTATAGAAGCGGGACTAGCGGTCGGAGGAACGCAGTATTTT. Translating gives CASSIEAGLAVGGTQYF. The chain combines TRBV19 with TRBJ2-3; 11 bases agree with TRBD2. V shed 0 bases and J 9 bases; nucleotides not matched to a gene: 11. CDR1 is LNHDA and CDR2 is SQIVND in the germline V gene (reference sequence). The CDR3 sequence is 17 residues long.

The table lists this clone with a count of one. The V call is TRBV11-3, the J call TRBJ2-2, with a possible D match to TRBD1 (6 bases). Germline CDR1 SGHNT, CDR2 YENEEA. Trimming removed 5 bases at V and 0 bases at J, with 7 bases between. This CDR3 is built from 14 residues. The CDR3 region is CASSGQTNTGELFF. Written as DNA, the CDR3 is TGTGCCAGCAGCGGACAGACGAACACCGGGGAGCTGTTTTTT.

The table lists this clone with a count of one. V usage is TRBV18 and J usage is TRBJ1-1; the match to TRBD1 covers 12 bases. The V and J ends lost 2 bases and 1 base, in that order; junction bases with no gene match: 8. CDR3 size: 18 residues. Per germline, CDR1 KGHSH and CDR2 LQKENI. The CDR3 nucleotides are TGTGCCAGCTCACCAATCTCCGGGACAGGGGGCAGGAACACTGAAGCTTTCTTT. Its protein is CASSPISGTGGRNTEAFF.

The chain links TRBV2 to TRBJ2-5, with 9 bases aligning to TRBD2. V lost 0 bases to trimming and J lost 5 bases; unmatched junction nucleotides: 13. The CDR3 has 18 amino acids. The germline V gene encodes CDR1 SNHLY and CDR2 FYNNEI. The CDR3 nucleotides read TGTGCCAGCAGTGAAGCAAGGAGGGCTAGCGGGATCTCGGAGACCCAGTACTTC. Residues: CASSEARRASGISETQYF.

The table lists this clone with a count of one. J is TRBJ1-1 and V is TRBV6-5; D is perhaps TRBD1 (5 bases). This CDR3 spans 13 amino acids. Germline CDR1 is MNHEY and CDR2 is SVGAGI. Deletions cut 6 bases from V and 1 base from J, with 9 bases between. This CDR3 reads CASRIGQNTEAFF. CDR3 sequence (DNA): TGTGCCAGCAGAATCGGACAGAACACTGAAGCTTTCTTT.

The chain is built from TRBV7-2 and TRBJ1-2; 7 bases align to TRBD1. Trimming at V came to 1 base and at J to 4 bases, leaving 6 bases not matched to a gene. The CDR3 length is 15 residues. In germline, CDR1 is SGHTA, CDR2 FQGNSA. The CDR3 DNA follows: TGTGCCAGCAGCTTAGGCTCAGGGGGTAGCTATGGCTACACCTTC. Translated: CASSLGSGGSYGYTF.

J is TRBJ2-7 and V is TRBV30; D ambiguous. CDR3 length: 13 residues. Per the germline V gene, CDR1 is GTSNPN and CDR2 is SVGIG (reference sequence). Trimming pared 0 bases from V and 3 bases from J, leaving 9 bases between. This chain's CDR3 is CAWSVNRGYEQYF. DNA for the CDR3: TGTGCCTGGAGTGTAAATAGAGGCTACGAGCAGTACTTC.

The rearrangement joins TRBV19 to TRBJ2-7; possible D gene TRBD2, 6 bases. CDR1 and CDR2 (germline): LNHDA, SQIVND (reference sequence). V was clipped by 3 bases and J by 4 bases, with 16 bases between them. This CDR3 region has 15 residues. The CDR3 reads CASSISSGDGYEQYF. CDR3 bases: TGTGCCAGTAGTATTAGTTCGGGGGACGGATACGAGCAGTACTTC.

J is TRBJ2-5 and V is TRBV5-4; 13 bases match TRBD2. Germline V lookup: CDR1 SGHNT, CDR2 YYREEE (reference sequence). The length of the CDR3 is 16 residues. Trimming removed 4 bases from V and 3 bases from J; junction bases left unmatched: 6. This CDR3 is CASSTRTSGGKETQYF. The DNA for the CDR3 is TGTGCCAGCAGCACCCGGACTAGCGGGGGAAAAGAGACCCAGTACTTC. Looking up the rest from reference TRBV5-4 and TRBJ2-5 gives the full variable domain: ETGVTQSPTHLIKTRGQQVTLRCSSQSGHNTVSWYQQALGQGPQFIFQYYREEENGRGNFPPRFSGLQFPNYSSELNVNALELDDSALYLCASSTRTSGGKETQYFGPGTRLLVL.

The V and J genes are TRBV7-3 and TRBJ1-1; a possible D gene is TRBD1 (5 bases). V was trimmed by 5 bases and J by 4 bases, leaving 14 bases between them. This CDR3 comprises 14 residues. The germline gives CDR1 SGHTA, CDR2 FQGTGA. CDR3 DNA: TGTGCCAGCAGCCCAACAGGATTGGGCACTGAAGCTTTCTTT. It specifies CASSPTGLGTEAFF.

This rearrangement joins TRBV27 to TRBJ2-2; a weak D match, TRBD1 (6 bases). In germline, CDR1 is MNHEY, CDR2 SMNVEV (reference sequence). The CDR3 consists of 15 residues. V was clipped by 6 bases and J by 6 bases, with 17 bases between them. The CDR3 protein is CASSITGILAGELFF. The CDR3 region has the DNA TGTGCCAGCAGCATCACAGGGATTCTGGCCGGGGAGCTGTTTTTT.